Listed below are T cell receptor beta chains from one sample, sequenced in a study of blood T cell repertoires in COVID-19. The method was immunoSEQ multiplex PCR; TCRdb's version includes in-frame clones alone and lacks a portion of them. The sample comprises 200,000 to 300,000 clones, about 82% of which are singletons, and roughly 6.2% rests with the top ten. The sample comprised peripheral blood. The receptors were gathered from a woman older than 75 with COVID-19, enrolled during active disease. The CDR3 runs from the conserved cysteine through the conserved F or W. Fields, in order: V gene, clone size, J gene, D gene, CDR3 DNA, CDR3 protein. The D gene is left open where the match is weak. The size of a clone is reported for some rows only, either as once, few or many, or as a class for expanded clones.

V: TRBV1
size: NA
J: TRBJ1-2
D: NA
DNA: TGCACCAGCAGCCAAGATCTCCGGGACAACAACAGGGTAAGGGCTAACTATGGCTACACCTTC
CDR3: CTSSQDLRDNNRVRANYGYTF

V: TRBV2
size: NA
J: TRBJ1-1
D: NA
DNA: TGTGCCAGCAGTGAACAGCGAAACACTGAAGCTTTCTTT
CDR3: CASSEQRNTEAFF

V: TRBV3-1/TRBV3-2
size: NA
J: TRBJ1-5
D: NA
DNA: TGTGCCAGCAGCCAAGTGGGGGGGCCCCAGCATTTT
CDR3: CASSQVGGPQHF

V: TRBV18
size: NA
J: TRBJ1-2
D: NA
DNA: TGTGCCAGCTCGCCCGACAGATATGGCTACACCTTC
CDR3: CASSPDRYGYTF

V: TRBV27
size: NA
J: TRBJ2-3
D: TRBD1
DNA: TGTGCCAGCAGAAGGACAGGGGGCCTCACAGATACGCAGTATTTT
CDR3: CASRRTGGLTDTQYF

V: TRBV4-3
size: NA
J: TRBJ2-3
D: NA
DNA: TGCGCCAGCAGCCAAGATGGGGGATCCGGGCGGGGGCACACAGATACGCAGTATTTT
CDR3: CASSQDGGSGRGHTDTQYF

V: TRBV24-1
size: once
J: TRBJ2-1
D: TRBD1
DNA: TGTGCCACCAGTGAAGGACAGGGGTCCTACAATGAGCAGTTCTTC
CDR3: CATSEGQGSYNEQFF

V: TRBV15
size: NA
J: TRBJ2-3
D: NA
DNA: TGTGCCACCAGCAGCCGTCCAGGGGTCACGCAGTATTTT
CDR3: CATSSRPGVTQYF

V: TRBV12-3/TRBV12-4
size: NA
J: TRBJ1-2
D: NA
DNA: TGTGCCAGCAGTTTGAGGAATGGCTACACCTTC
CDR3: CASSLRNGYTF

V: TRBV15
size: NA
J: TRBJ2-1
D: NA
DNA: TGTGCCACCAGCTTGTTAGGGGGAACGTACAATGAGCAGTTCTTC
CDR3: CATSLLGGTYNEQFF

V: TRBV9
size: NA
J: TRBJ1-2
D: TRBD1
DNA: TGTGCCAGCAGCGTTAACGACAGGGGGGACGATTGCTACACCTTC
CDR3: CASSVNDRGDDCYTF

V: TRBV7-2
size: NA
J: TRBJ1-2
D: TRBD1
DNA: TGTGCCAGCAGCGATCTAGACAGGGGGCTATTTGGCTACACCTTC
CDR3: CASSDLDRGLFGYTF

V: TRBV5-1
size: NA
J: TRBJ1-1
D: TRBD1
DNA: TGCGCCAGCAGCCCACAGGGGGGGAACACTGAAGCTTTCTTT
CDR3: CASSPQGGNTEAFF

V: TRBV10-3
size: NA
J: TRBJ1-5
D: NA
DNA: TGTGCCACAACCCAAACAGATAGCAATCAGCCCCAGCATTTT
CDR3: CATTQTDSNQPQHF

V: TRBV30
size: NA
J: TRBJ1-6
D: NA
DNA: TGTGCCTGGGCCCTAAATTCACCCCTCCACTTT
CDR3: CAWALNSPLHF

V: TRBV6-5
size: NA
J: TRBJ1-2
D: NA
DNA: TGTGCCAGCAGTTACGGGCCCGAAAGCTATGGCTACACCTTC
CDR3: CASSYGPESYGYTF

V: TRBV27
size: NA
J: TRBJ2-1
D: NA
DNA: TGTGCCAGCAGTGCCCGCCCCGCCGGTGAGCAGTTCTTC
CDR3: CASSARPAGEQFF

V: TRBV19
size: NA
J: TRBJ1-5
D: NA
DNA: TGTGCCAGTAGTAGCCCTGGAGGAGGAGTCAATCAGCCCCAGCATTTT
CDR3: CASSSPGGGVNQPQHF

V: TRBV3-1/TRBV3-2
size: NA
J: TRBJ1-1
D: NA
DNA: TGTGCCAGCAGGAGGAACACTGAAGCTTTCTTT
CDR3: CASRRNTEAFF

V: TRBV9
size: NA
J: TRBJ2-2
D: TRBD2
DNA: TGTGCCAGCAGCATCCTGCGGGCGGGGGAAAGAAACACCGGGGAGCTGTTTTTT
CDR3: CASSILRAGERNTGELFF

V: TRBV5-1
size: NA
J: TRBJ2-1
D: NA
DNA: TGCGCCAGCAACACCGTGCCGGGGGGCAACAATGAGCAGTTCTTC
CDR3: CASNTVPGGNNEQFF

V: TRBV28
size: few
J: TRBJ1-5
D: NA
DNA: TGTGCCACCTCCTCAGCCCCCAGGGTCCTCTCCAATCAGCCCCAGCATTTT
CDR3: CATSSAPRVLSNQPQHF

V: TRBV7-4
size: NA
J: TRBJ1-5
D: TRBD1
DNA: TGTGCCAGCAGCCCAAAAGACAGGGGTGTCGGCAATCAGCCCCAGCATTTT
CDR3: CASSPKDRGVGNQPQHF

V: TRBV7-9
size: NA
J: TRBJ1-4
D: TRBD1
DNA: TGTGCCAGCAGCAGAACACAGGGGGTTAGTGAAAAACTGTTTTTT
CDR3: CASSRTQGVSEKLFF

V: TRBV7-2
size: NA
J: TRBJ1-5
D: TRBD1
DNA: TGTGCCAGCAGCTTAGCGGGACAGGGTGGTTATAGCAATCAGCCCCAGCATTTT
CDR3: CASSLAGQGGYSNQPQHF

V: TRBV6-5
size: NA
J: TRBJ1-2
D: NA
DNA: TGTGCCAGCAGATACAGAGAGCCTAACTATGGCTACACCTTC
CDR3: CASRYREPNYGYTF

V: TRBV7-8
size: NA
J: TRBJ2-7
D: TRBD2
DNA: TGTGCCAGCAGCTTAGGGCTAGCGGGTGCTTACGAGCAGTACTTC
CDR3: CASSLGLAGAYEQYF

V: TRBV5-1
size: NA
J: TRBJ2-5
D: TRBD1
DNA: TGCGCCAGCAGCTTGGAAGACAGGGAAAAGACCCAGTACTTC
CDR3: CASSLEDREKTQYF

V: TRBV7-2
size: NA
J: TRBJ1-2
D: TRBD1
DNA: TGTGCCAGCAGCCCTGGACAGGGACTATATGGCTACACCTTC
CDR3: CASSPGQGLYGYTF

V: TRBV5-6
size: once
J: TRBJ1-2
D: TRBD1
DNA: TGTGCCAGCAGATCGACCCACGGACAGGCAGACTATGGCTACACCTTC
CDR3: CASRSTHGQADYGYTF

V: TRBV6-2/TRBV6-3
size: few
J: TRBJ1-1
D: NA
DNA: TGTGCCAGCAGTTACTCGGGGGGGGGCACTGAAGCTTTCTTT
CDR3: CASSYSGGGTEAFF